This T cell receptor (beta chain) was identified during a study of shared clonotypes between healthy human individuals. At the level of the study: The plates for each donor numbered three CD4 naive, three CD4 memory, two CD8 naive and one CD8 memory. Findings of the study overall: How much donors shared clonotypes was expected to be affected by sequencing depth.

As concerns this clone: Antigen unknown.

Using approximately 190 ng DNA, 32,000 or so T cell genomes, the sorted-subset replicate PCRs were run. The method was immunoSEQ multiplex PCR; TCRdb's version includes in-frame clones alone and lacks a portion of them. Of a few million clones listed, roughly 95% are singletons. The CDR3 loop spans 13 amino acids. After removal of 7 bases from V and 9 bases from J, the junction contained 6 bases not matched to a gene. Germline assignment: CDR1 SGHTS and CDR2 YDEGEE. Naive CD8 cells comprised CD45RO-negative, CCR7-positively selected cells, excluding terminally differentiated effector memory CD45RA+ cells. The donors, healthy adults who were HIV-negative, had experienced no recent acute infections or vaccinations.

The sample consisted of naive CD8+ T cells from PBMCs. The clonotype was recovered from a man younger than 30 in good health. Some clones in this sample may be carry-over from other donors' samples. The V gene is TRBV5-8, the J gene TRBJ2-1; 11 nucleotides match TRBD1. CDR3 amino acids: CASGWTGGGEQFF. CDR3 nucleotide sequence: TGTGCCAGCGGCTGGACAGGGGGCGGTGAGCAGTTCTTC.